These 13 T cell receptor beta chains were all obtained from the same sample, sequenced in a study of identical twins. MiXCR, run by TCRdb on the 5' RACE reads, gives a single entry per CDR3 protein. The sample yields hundreds of thousands of distinct CDR3 sequences, 21% seen once. The same sample was also used in a study of T cells expressing NK-cell markers.

Sequenced: PBMCs. The receptor set was obtained from a woman between 18 and 30 years old in good health.

The chain combines TRBV5-5 with TRBJ2-7; D is undetermined. The CDR3 totals 18 residues. Germline lookup yields CDR1 SGHKS and CDR2 YYEKEE (reference sequence). The V end lost 0 bases, the J end lost 0 bases, and 19 bases lay between the germline ends. CDR3 coding DNA: TGTGCCAGCAGCTTGGCCAAGTATGAGAGAACCGTCTCCTACGAGCAGTACTTC. This codes for CASSLAKYERTVSYEQYF.

The V call is TRBV12-3 or TRBV12-4, the J call TRBJ2-7, with TRBD2 identical over 10 bases. The CDR3 has 15 amino acids. Trimming took 6 bases from V and 2 from J; bases not matched to a gene: 7. CDR3: CASSFTSGVTYEQYF. As DNA, the CDR3 is TGTGCCAGCAGCTTCACTAGCGGGGTTACCTACGAGCAGTACTTC.

For the CDR3, the DNA is TGTGCCAGCAGCGTGGCTTTCAGGGGGCTGTACAATGAGCAGTTCTTC. It yields the protein CASSVAFRGLYNEQFF. This sequence joins TRBV7-9 and TRBJ2-1; 8 bases fit TRBD1. The CDR3 is 16 residues long. The junction had 10 bases not matched to a gene; V was cut back by 5 bases and J by 4 bases. In germline, CDR1 is SEHNR, CDR2 FQNEAQ (reference sequence).

V gene TRBV29-1 combines with J gene TRBJ2-1, with a possible D match to TRBD2 (5 bases). The length of the CDR3 is 16 residues. From germline, CDR1 is SQVTM and CDR2 ANQGSEA. V lost 3 bases to trimming and J lost 0 bases, with 15 bases between them. CDR3: CSVEGSVTISYNEQFF. In DNA, the CDR3 is TGCAGCGTTGAGGGTAGCGTAACCATCTCCTACAATGAGCAGTTCTTC.

This clonotype was seen ten or more times. The V and J genes are TRBV20-1 and TRBJ1-2; a possible D gene is TRBD1 (5 bases). Trimming took 5 bases from V and 4 from J, leaving 20 bases between them. The germline V gene has CDR1 DFQATT and CDR2 SNEGSKA (reference sequence). This CDR3 is built from 15 residues. The CDR3 DNA reads TGCAGTGCTGGGGCGGACGGTCTGCACCTCTATGGCTACACCTTC. Its translation is CSAGADGLHLYGYTF.

This clonotype was observed a handful of times. The DNA of the CDR3 is TGTGCCAGCAGCCAAGGTGACAGGGAAGGCGAAAAACTGTTTTTT. The encoded protein is CASSQGDREGEKLFF. This chain connects TRBV7-2 to TRBJ1-4; 7 bases fit TRBD1. The CDR3 loop spans 15 amino acids. Germline V gene data show CDR1 as SGHTA and CDR2 as FQGNSA. V shed 5 bases, J shed 8 bases, and the junction held 11 bases outside the gene matches.

The table lists this clonotype with a few counts. The rearrangement links TRBV24-1 to TRBJ2-4, with D tentatively TRBD1 or TRBD2 (5 bases each). Trimming pared 2 bases from V and 2 bases from J, leaving 9 bases between. The CDR3 consists of 15 residues. CDR1 and CDR2 (germline): KGHDR, SFDVKD. The CDR3 loop reads CATSDSRETKNIQYF. CDR3 DNA: TGTGCCACCAGTGATTCCAGGGAGACCAAAAACATTCAGTACTTC.

This chain joins TRBV7-2 and TRBJ2-1; a weak D match, TRBD1 (5 bases). The CDR3 spans 15 residues. V dropped 1 base and J dropped 5 bases, with 12 bases sitting between them. CDR1 is SGHTA, CDR2 FQGNSA, per germline. The CDR3 bases are TGTGCCAGCAGCTTAGACGGATCAGGGAACAATGAGCAGTTCTTC. This codes for CASSLDGSGNNEQFF.

The chain combines TRBV6-2 or TRBV6-3 with TRBJ2-7, with unresolved D. This CDR3 region has 13 residues. Trimming pared 2 bases from V and 5 bases from J, leaving 10 bases between. Per germline, CDR1 MNHEY and CDR2 SVGEGT. CDR3: CASSYGFENEQYF. The CDR3 DNA follows: TGTGCCAGCAGTTACGGTTTCGAAAACGAGCAGTACTTC.

This clonotype has more than one count but fewer than ten. The V and J genes are TRBV20-1 and TRBJ2-3, with TRBD2 matching 10 bases. Losses at the gene ends were 6 bases for V and 5 bases for J; bases not matched to a gene: 11. The CDR3 spans 15 residues. Germline assignment: CDR1 DFQATT and CDR2 SNEGSKA (reference sequence). This chain's CDR3 is CSALTSGGAVDTQYF. The CDR3 DNA sequence: TGCAGTGCCCTGACCAGCGGGGGGGCAGTAGATACGCAGTATTTT.

This clonotype has a handful of counts. The genes are TRBV7-9 and TRBJ2-1, with 11 positions matching TRBD2. Germline V gene data show CDR1 as SEHNR and CDR2 as FQNEAQ (reference sequence). CDR3 length equals 15 residues. V shed 5 bases and J 5 bases; nucleotides not matched to a gene: 5. The CDR3 DNA sequence: TGTGCCAGCAGCCACACTAGCGGGAGTGACAATGAGCAGTTCTTC. Translated, it gives CASSHTSGSDNEQFF.

The gene calls are TRBV5-1 and TRBJ2-7; tentative D call: TRBD1 (6 bases). The germline CDR1 and CDR2 sequences are SGHRS and YFSETQ. The CDR3 totals 14 residues. V dropped 2 bases and J dropped 1 base, with 10 bases sitting between them. This chain's CDR3 is CASSFQQGSYEQYF. CDR3 sequence (DNA): TGCGCCAGCAGCTTCCAACAGGGATCCTACGAGCAGTACTTC.

The genes are TRBV25-1 and TRBJ2-2; D is possibly TRBD1 (6 bases). Germline V gene lookup returns CDR1 MGHDK and CDR2 SYGVNS. V lost 5 bases, J lost 3 bases, and 16 bases lay in between. This CDR3 is built from 16 residues. CDR3 nucleotide sequence: TGTGCCAGCAGTCTACAGGGTGGGCGAGACACCGGGGAGCTGTTTTTT. Translating it yields CASSLQGGRDTGELFF.